The 11 T cell receptor beta chains reported below all come from one sample, sequenced in a study of blood T cell repertoires in COVID-19. Profiling relied on immunoSEQ multiplex PCR, and the TCRdb table lists in-frame clones only, not all of them. The data show 300,000 to 350,000 clones, with 70% to 90% seen just once and approximately 1.6% held by the top ten. Sequenced material: peripheral blood. The receptors here all came from a woman aged 25-40 years with COVID-19, enrolled during active disease.

Only a few counts were recorded for this clone. J is TRBJ2-5 and V is TRBV14; 13 nucleotides line up with TRBD2. CDR1 is SGHDN and CDR2 is FVKESK in the germline V gene. Trimming cost V 1 base and J 1 base; bases outside gene matches: 6. The CDR3 extends over 18 amino acids. This chain's CDR3 is CASSQGVLAGGVQETQYF. The DNA of the CDR3 is TGTGCCAGCAGCCAAGGGGTACTAGCGGGGGGGGTCCAAGAGACCCAGTACTTC.

V usage is TRBV10-2 and J usage is TRBJ1-6; a weak D match, TRBD1 (5 bases). The CDR3 sequence is 15 residues long. V gave up 4 bases and J gave up 3 bases, with 10 bases separating them. Germline CDR1 is WSHSY and CDR2 is SAAADI. The CDR3 DNA is TGCGCCAGCAGTGTAGTAGGGGACTATAATTCACCCCTCCACTTT. Amino acid sequence: CASSVVGDYNSPLHF.

This clone was detected a few times. The genes are TRBV7-8 and TRBJ1-5; D is uncertain. With 2 bases removed from V and 0 bases from J, the gap between germline ends came to 14 bases. Germline-derived CDR1 and CDR2 are SGHVS and FQNEAQ. This CDR3 spans 17 amino acids. CDR3 bases: TGTGCCAGCAGCTTATCATCCACAACGTATAGCAATCAGCCCCAGCATTTT. It codes for CASSLSSTTYSNQPQHF.

The chain employs TRBV5-5 and TRBJ1-5, with 9 bases that match TRBD1. Germline V gives CDR1 SGHKS, CDR2 YYEKEE (reference sequence). The CDR3 extends over 15 amino acids. The V and J ends lost 4 bases and 1 base, in that order; junction bases with no gene match: 3. The CDR3 here is CASSTGTGSNQPQHF. CDR3 coding DNA: TGTGCCAGCAGCACGGGGACAGGGAGCAATCAGCCCCAGCATTTT.

This clone was detected once. V usage is TRBV2 and J usage is TRBJ1-1; the D is unclear. Germline lookup yields CDR1 SNHLY and CDR2 FYNNEI. V was trimmed by 3 bases and J by 7 bases, leaving 12 bases between them. The CDR3 totals 13 residues. The CDR3 nucleotides are TGTGCCAGCAGTGATTTTCAGGATGGTGAAGCTTTCTTT. Encoded protein: CASSDFQDGEAFF.

Details on this clone: The sample holds other DNA sequences that translate to the same CDR3. CDR3 amino acids: CATSRGGDSPLHF. The CDR3 DNA reads TGTGCCACCAGCAGAGGGGGGGATTCACCCCTCCACTTT. The rearrangement uses TRBV15 and TRBJ1-6, with D possibly TRBD1 on 5 matching bases. V was cut by 1 base and J by 8 bases, with 6 bases left in between. The CDR3 is 13 residues long. Germline V CDR1 and CDR2: LNHNV, YYDKDF (reference sequence).

The chain uses TRBV6-5 and TRBJ1-1; 7 nucleotides line up with TRBD1. CDR1 MNHEY and CDR2 SVGAGI come from the germline V gene. The trim removed 6 bases at V and 8 bases at J, leaving 12 bases unmatched. There are 14 residues in the CDR3. This chain's CDR3 is CASSPDRVSKEAFF. The CDR3 DNA is TGTGCCAGCAGCCCCGACAGGGTCTCGAAGGAAGCTTTCTTT.

The J gene is TRBJ1-2, the V gene TRBV3-1 (or the pseudogene TRBV3-2); D call uncertain. V was pared by 1 base and J by 4 bases, with 19 bases between. Germline CDR1 and CDR2: LGHDT and YNNKEL (reference sequence). The CDR3 has 17 residues. The CDR3, as DNA: TGTGCCAGCAGCCAAGGGGATGGTTCCCGGGGAGGCTATGGCTACACCTTC. Protein: CASSQGDGSRGGYGYTF.

A remark on this clone: Germline is not matched at one junction end, which may reflect a read error. The chain has TRBV7-7 and TRBJ1-1, with 8 bases that match TRBD1. CDR1 is SSHAT, CDR2 FNYEAQ, per germline (reference sequence). CDR3 size: 13 residues. The chain's CDR3 is CASSQDRDTEAFF. The CDR3 DNA sequence: TGTGCTAGCAGCCAGGACAGGGACACTGAAGCTTTCTTT.

V is TRBV19 and J is TRBJ1-4; D might be TRBD1 (6 bases). Germline values: CDR1 LNHDA, CDR2 SQIVND (reference sequence). The CDR3 contains 16 residues. The V end lost 1 base, the J end lost 0 bases, and 9 bases lay between the germline ends. This CDR3 is CASSIGTEATNEKLFF. In DNA, the CDR3 is TGTGCCAGTAGTATAGGGACAGAAGCAACTAATGAAAAACTGTTTTTT. The variable domain in full, with the rest retrieved from reference TRBV19 and TRBJ1-4, is DGGITQSPKYLFRKEGQNVTLSCEQNLNHDAMYWYRQDPGQGLRLIYYSQIVNDFQKGDIAEGYSVSREKKESFPLTVTSAQKNPTAFYLCASSIGTEATNEKLFFGSGTQLSVL.

The chain employs TRBV28 and TRBJ2-2, with 10 bases lining up with TRBD1. J gave up 4 bases and V 6 bases, and 11 bases lay outside the gene matches. This CDR3 spans 17 amino acids. Germline loops: CDR1 MDHEN, CDR2 SYDVKM. The CDR3 protein is CASSPRGQGRVTGELFF. The DNA for the CDR3 is TGTGCCAGCAGCCCCCGGGGACAGGGGCGGGTCACCGGGGAGCTGTTTTTT.